This T cell receptor (beta chain) was obtained from a study of T-cell reconstitution after alpha-beta-depleted transplantation in children (dated by TCRdb to 2016 to 2017). At the level of the whole study: T-cell immune reconstitution after TCRalphabeta/CD19-depleted allogeneic hematopoietic cell transplantation in children was quantitatively tracked in the study by means of TCR repertoire profiling. The full study reports these points: The apparently early alphabetaT-cell count recovery about two months after transplant was reportedly dependent on only several hundred rapidly expanded clones derived from non-depleted graft cells. Over subsequent months, a decline in hyperexpanded clone frequencies was noted, and after one year, T-cell counts and TCRbeta diversity were mostly ascribed to newly produced T cells. The high TCRbeta diversity at day 60 in some patients was ascribed to recipient T cells and intrathymic progenitors that had survived conditioning.

Library preparation used PCR. TCRdb names Illumina HiSeq 2500 as the instrument used. TCR libraries were prepared with molecular barcoding, using unique molecular identifiers to normalize TCRbeta repertoire quantification. In-frame beta chains were kept once TCRdb had trimmed the public reads at Q25 with fastp and called clones with MiXCR. Rows matching on CDR3 protein sequence are summarized as one entry with the most common DNA and genes. Present in this sample are about 250,000 distinct CDR3 sequences, 20% to 30% of which were seen just once. The ten biggest clones cover about 5% of the sample. What the treatment or condition label conveys for this sample: allogeneic hematopoietic cell transplantation with graft depleted of TCRalphabeta T cells and CD19 B cells. Transplant recipients were children who received TCRalphabeta/CD19-depleted allogeneic hematopoietic cell grafts. In the germline V gene (reference sequence), CDR1 corresponds to DFQATT and CDR2 to SNEGSKA. CDR3 length: 11 amino acids, cysteine to phenylalanine. The read is trimmed to its CDR3 DNA, 33 bases read in frame from base 1. The junction carries 8 bases between V and J, which are trimmed by 5 bases and 4 bases respectively.

This clonotype was detected only a few times. Its specific antigen is unknown. Qualities for individual bases were not recorded, and no much larger clone is one base off. The sequence derives from a female patient younger than 10 who had a stem cell transplant for congenital amegakaryocytic thrombocytopenia, so the T cells may come from the graft donor. This chain joins TRBV20-1 to TRBJ1-1; no D gene is confidently identified. The sequenced sample was PBMCs, mostly from graft donor cells, obtained 360 days after TCRalphabeta/CD19-depleted stem cell transplant. CDR3 region: CSAAEFTEAFF. The sequenced DNA is TGCAGTGCTGCAGAATTCACTGAAGCTTTCTTT.